Listed below are T cell receptor beta chains from one sample, sequenced in a study of cytomegalovirus exposure and HLA in healthy donors. Profiling relied on immunoSEQ multiplex PCR, and the TCRdb table lists in-frame clones only, not all of them. The sample holds 110,000 to 150,000 clones, 84% seen once. Source material: PBMCs. The receptors come from a woman aged 25 to 39 in good health and CMV-seronegative. The CDR3 runs from the conserved cysteine through the conserved F or W. A D gene is named only where the DNA matches it firmly. Rows may omit the clone size; those that give it use once, few, many or a size class.

D gene	V gene	clone size	J gene	CDR3 protein	CDR3 DNA
TRBD2	TRBV2	.	TRBJ2-2	CASSDLYLAGGQNTGELFF	TGTGCCAGCAGTGATTTATACCTAGCGGGGGGACAGAACACCGGGGAGCTGTTTTTT
.	TRBV2	.	TRBJ1-6	CASSEQVRTPLHF	TGTGCCAGCAGTGAGCAGGTTAGGACACCCCTCCACTTT
.	TRBV7-9	.	TRBJ1-3	CASDKPGNTIYF	TGTGCCAGCGACAAACCTGGAAACACCATATATTTT
.	TRBV2	.	TRBJ1-2	CASRVSGAGGYTF	TGTGCCAGCCGAGTCTCAGGGGCCGGTGGCTACACCTTC
.	TRBV28	.	TRBJ1-2	CASSLQTNYGYTF	TGTGCCAGCAGTTTACAGACTAACTATGGCTACACCTTC
TRBD1	TRBV9	many	TRBJ2-1	CASSTGQGGFNEQFF	TGTGCCAGCAGCACCGGACAGGGTGGGTTTAATGAGCAGTTCTTC
TRBD2	TRBV7-2	.	TRBJ2-2	CASSKASGGAVTGELFF	TGTGCCAGCAGCAAAGCTAGCGGGGGGGCCGTGACCGGGGAGCTGTTTTTT
.	TRBV5-1	.	TRBJ2-3	CASSQNQFTDTQYF	TGCGCCAGCAGCCAGAATCAGTTCACAGATACGCAGTATTTT
TRBD2	TRBV2	many	TRBJ2-7	CASNWAGDTYEQYF	TGTGCCAGCAATTGGGCGGGGGATACCTACGAGCAGTACTTC
.	TRBV7-3	.	TRBJ1-2	CASSLVSGPNYGYTF	TGTGCCAGCAGCTTAGTGTCAGGTCCTAACTATGGCTACACCTTC
.	TRBV15	.	TRBJ1-6	CATSRDSAGLSNSPLHF	TGTGCCACCAGCAGAGATTCGGCGGGTCTATCTAATTCACCCCTCCACTTT
.	TRBV7-2	.	TRBJ1-6	CASSLNEGRGAPLHF	TGTGCCAGCAGCTTAAATGAGGGACGGGGGGCACCCCTCCACTTT
.	TRBV15	.	TRBJ2-5	CATSPGLQETQYF	TGTGCCACCAGCCCGGGACTCCAAGAGACCCAGTACTTC
TRBD1	TRBV2	once	TRBJ2-5	CASRSQGYQETQYF	TGTGCCAGCCGCTCACAGGGGTACCAAGAGACCCAGTACTTC
.	TRBV19	.	TRBJ2-6	CASSITGTNVLTF	TGTGCCAGTAGTATAACAGGGACCAACGTCCTGACTTTC
.	TRBV5-1	.	TRBJ2-5	CASSFGAGQETQYF	TGCGCCAGCAGCTTCGGTGCAGGTCAAGAGACCCAGTACTTC
TRBD2	TRBV13	.	TRBJ2-3	CASSWEGLAGTDTQYF	TGTGCCAGCAGCTGGGAGGGGCTAGCGGGCACAGATACGCAGTATTTT
.	TRBV7-2	.	TRBJ2-7	CASSASSYEQYF	TGTGCCAGCAGCGCCAGCTCCTACGAGCAGTACTTC
TRBD1	TRBV6-6	.	TRBJ2-7	CASRRTGGIDEQYF	TGTGCCAGCAGGCGGACAGGGGGCATCGACGAGCAGTACTTC
.	TRBV29-1	.	TRBJ1-3	CSVQSWGGGNTIYF	TGCAGCGTCCAGAGTTGGGGGGGTGGAAACACCATATATTTT
TRBD1	TRBV7-9	.	TRBJ2-7	CASSFPGQGSEQYF	TGTGCCAGCAGCTTTCCGGGACAGGGATCCGAGCAGTACTTC
.	TRBV7-2	.	TRBJ1-1	CASSPVGWVNTEAFF	TGTGCCAGCAGCCCGGTCGGGTGGGTGAACACTGAAGCTTTCTTT
TRBD2	TRBV18	.	TRBJ2-1	CASSPPQRGLYNEQFF	TGTGCCAGCTCACCACCCCAGCGGGGGCTCTACAATGAGCAGTTCTTC
.	TRBV7-2	.	TRBJ1-4	CASSLRWAGATGREKLFF	TGTGCCAGCAGCTTACGGTGGGCGGGGGCGACGGGTCGGGAAAAACTGTTTTTT
.	TRBV19	once	TRBJ1-2	CASSFSPYGYTF	TGTGCCAGTAGTTTTAGTCCCTATGGCTACACCTTC
.	TRBV5-1	.	TRBJ1-5	CASSLVWQGSQPQHF	TGCGCCAGCAGCTTGGTATGGCAGGGAAGTCAGCCCCAGCATTTT
TRBD1	TRBV19	.	TRBJ1-1	CASIWTGRNTEAFF	TGTGCCAGTATTTGGACAGGGAGGAACACTGAAGCTTTCTTT
.	TRBV21-1	.	TRBJ1-6	CASPRERGPLHF	TGTGCCAGCCCGCGGGAACGGGGCCCCCTCCACTTT
TRBD2	TRBV9	once	TRBJ2-1	CASSARPFLAGDYNEQFF	TGTGCCAGCAGCGCCAGGCCCTTTTTAGCGGGTGACTACAATGAGCAGTTCTTC
TRBD1	TRBV5-1	once	TRBJ1-6	CASRQGTGANSPLHF	TGCGCCAGCCGACAAGGTACAGGGGCCAATTCACCCCTCCACTTT
.	TRBV27	few	TRBJ1-6	CASSFGSRNSPLHF	TGTGCCAGCAGTTTCGGGAGCCGTAATTCACCCCTCCACTTT
.	TRBV5-1	.	TRBJ1-1	CASSFFQGTTEAFF	TGCGCCAGCAGCTTCTTTCAGGGTACGACTGAAGCTTTCTTT
TRBD1	TRBV4-1	.	TRBJ1-2	CASSRMTGDDGYTF	TGCGCCAGCAGCCGAATGACAGGGGATGATGGCTACACCTTC
TRBD2	TRBV9	.	TRBJ2-3	CASSVGPPGLGYTDTQYF	TGTGCCAGCAGCGTAGGCCCCCCGGGACTAGGGTACACAGATACGCAGTATTTT
.	TRBV11-2	.	TRBJ2-7	CASSLLHQDYEQYF	TGTGCCAGCAGCTTATTACATCAGGACTACGAGCAGTACTTC
.	TRBV6-5	.	TRBJ2-7	CASSYRPGEPYEQYF	TGTGCCAGCAGTTACCGACCAGGGGAACCCTACGAGCAGTACTTC
.	TRBV12-2	.	TRBJ1-1	CASRSRRQGIRNTEAFF	TGTGCAAGTCGCTCCCGGCGACAGGGGATCAGGAACACTGAAGCTTTCTTT
TRBD1	TRBV30	.	TRBJ1-5	CAWSPGTGRSSSNQPQHF	TGTGCCTGGAGTCCCGGGACAGGGCGATCGTCTAGCAATCAGCCCCAGCATTTT
.	TRBV7-6	.	TRBJ2-7	CASSSLSGDFEQYF	TGTGCCAGCAGCTCCCTATCCGGGGACTTCGAGCAGTACTTC
TRBD1	TRBV6-4	few	TRBJ1-6	CASRLGGQGYSPLHF	TGTGCCAGCAGACTCGGGGGACAGGGATATTCACCCCTCCACTTT